This TCR beta chain stems from a study of T cell repertoires in cytomegalovirus infection. This CDR3 comprises 14 residues. Trimming removed 3 bases at V and 4 bases at J, with 9 bases between. TCRdb passed the reads through MiXCR, listing each CDR3 protein once. This sample has around 310,000 distinct CDR3 sequences, with around a sixth found just once. Input material: PBMCs. The rearrangement links TRBV12-3 or TRBV12-4 to TRBJ1-4, with TRBD1 as a possible D gene (6 bases). The origin of this receptor is a human donor in good health (CMV status not recorded). Some clones in this sample may be carry-over from other donors' samples. In DNA form, the CDR3 reads TGTGCCAGCAGTTTCGACAGGTTTAATGAAAAACTGTTTTTT. This translates into CASSFDRFNEKLFF.